This T cell receptor beta chain was sequenced for a study of cytomegalovirus exposure and HLA in healthy donors. Findings of the study overall: The study found most TCR sequences rare, yet found some public TCRs in many donors. It is likely that the observed cluster of highly shared sequence variants was a sequencing artifact.

As regards this clone: The antigen is unknown.

The CDR3 extends over 12 amino acids. V lost 4 bases and J 11 bases, leaving 11 bases between the germline ends. Per the germline V gene, CDR1 is LNHDA and CDR2 is SQIVND (reference sequence). The PCR employed 60 Vbeta primers together with 13 Jbeta primers. In the original processing: Later, an analysis found around 80 million unique TCR beta chains, and roughly 10 million of these were shared. Clones were read by immunoSEQ multiplex PCR, and TCRdb kept only the in-frame ones, dropping some. V and J calls and clone size are copied from that table; D and trimming were computed from the DNA. The sample has 85,000 to 100,000 clones; about three quarters are singletons. The donors gave bone marrow, and they were healthy.

The specimen was PBMCs. This receptor was taken from a man aged 55 to 69 in good health and CMV-seropositive. The genes are TRBV19 and TRBJ1-4; perhaps TRBD1 as D (6 bases). CDR3: CASSRRGGKLFF. CDR3 DNA sequence: TGTGCCAGTAGTAGGAGGGGGGGCAAACTGTTTTTT. Looking up the rest from reference TRBV19 and TRBJ1-4 gives the full variable domain: DGGITQSPKYLFRKEGQNVTLSCEQNLNHDAMYWYRQDPGQGLRLIYYSQIVNDFQKGDIAEGYSVSREKKESFPLTVTSAQKNPTAFYLCASSRRGGKLFFGSGTQLSVL.